The 19 T cell receptor beta chains below come from one sample, sequenced in a study of blood T cells in healthy people across ages. Combining a sample-barcoded 5' primer with a J-beta primer mix, a second PCR ran for roughly 6 to 12 cycles. Via MiXCR, TCRdb re-called the 5' RACE reads, giving one row per CDR3 protein. The data contain fewer than 900,000 distinct CDR3 sequences, around 46% of them singletons. Sequencing was done on a sample of blood. All receptors derive from a woman aged 60-75 years in good health.

The rearrangement links TRBV7-3 to TRBJ2-3, with D possibly being TRBD2 (5 bases). Germline V gene data show CDR1 as SGHTA and CDR2 as FQGTGA. The CDR3 spans 15 residues. The V end was cut by 2 bases, the J end by 2 bases, with 11 bases between. CDR3 protein: CASSLAAGPTDTQYF. The CDR3 DNA reads TGTGCCAGCAGCTTAGCTGCGGGCCCCACAGATACGCAGTATTTT.

The rearrangement uses TRBV20-1 and TRBJ2-5; 7 bases align to TRBD1. The CDR3 loop spans 14 amino acids. V shed 3 bases and J 5 bases; nucleotides not matched to a gene: 9. Germline values: CDR1 DFQATT, CDR2 SNEGSKA (reference sequence). The CDR3 here is CSASTRQGGETQYF. CDR3 bases: TGCAGTGCTAGTACGCGACAGGGTGGGGAGACCCAGTACTTC.

This clonotype showed up just a few times. The rearrangement joins TRBV27 to TRBJ2-1; 9 positions agree with TRBD2. There are 15 residues in the CDR3. The germline CDR1 and CDR2 sequences are MNHEY and SMNVEV (reference sequence). J gave up 9 bases and V 5 bases, and 11 bases lay outside the gene matches. CDR3 sequence: CASSISGSGGSEQFF. DNA of the CDR3: TGTGCCAGCAGTATTAGCGGGAGCGGTGGGAGTGAGCAGTTCTTC.

The V gene is TRBV2, the J gene TRBJ2-5, with 7 positions matching TRBD2. This CDR3 contains 15 residues. CDR1 SNHLY and CDR2 FYNNEI come from the germline V gene. V trimming: 7 bases; J trimming: 3 bases; junction bases outside the gene matches: 11. The CDR3: CASKGPGGSEETQYF. In nucleotides, the CDR3 is TGTGCCAGCAAAGGTCCTGGCGGGAGTGAAGAGACCCAGTACTTC.

V gene TRBV29-1 combines with J gene TRBJ1-1; D not certain. The germline V and J ends were trimmed by 7 bases and 5 bases, with 8 bases remaining between them. The length of the CDR3 is 10 residues. Germline V lookup: CDR1 SQVTM, CDR2 ANQGSEA. CDR3 bases: TGCAGCGCGGGTCGGACTGAAGCTTTCTTT. Amino acid sequence: CSAGRTEAFF.

The chain uses TRBV5-1 and TRBJ2-7, with 13 bases fitting TRBD2. The CDR3 totals 16 residues. Looked up from germline, CDR1 is SGHRS and CDR2 is YFSETQ. V gave up 4 bases and J gave up 5 bases; unmatched junction bases: 9. The CDR3 reads CASSEGLAGSMDEQYF. The CDR3 nucleotides are TGCGCCAGCAGCGAGGGACTAGCGGGGTCCATGGACGAGCAGTACTTC.

This clonotype was seen only a few times. The gene calls are TRBV27 and TRBJ2-7; no reliable D call. The CDR3 extends over 12 amino acids. V lost 7 bases, J lost 0 bases, and 7 bases lay in between. Germline CDR1 and CDR2: MNHEY and SMNVEV (reference sequence). This CDR3 is CASTDNSYEQYF. CDR3 in DNA: TGTGCCAGCACCGACAACTCCTACGAGCAGTACTTC.

In its sample, this clonotype was seen many times. J is TRBJ1-5 and V is TRBV18, with a possible D match to TRBD1 (5 bases). Trimming left V 3 bases short and J 1 base short, with 10 bases between. Germline CDR1 is KGHSH and CDR2 is LQKENI. The CDR3 contains 15 residues. CDR3: CASSPRDVSNQPQHF. CDR3 nucleotides: TGTGCCAGCTCACCGAGGGACGTCAGCAATCAGCCCCAGCATTTT.

This clonotype has only a few counts. J is TRBJ2-5 and V is TRBV5-8; unclear D gene. The germline gives CDR1 SGHTS, CDR2 YDEGEE. This CDR3 has 14 residues. The V and J ends lost 2 bases and 9 bases respectively, with 17 bases between them. The chain's CDR3 is CASSFNDGTRAQYF. CDR3 bases: TGTGCCAGCAGCTTTAACGACGGAACTCGGGCCCAGTACTTC.

The V and J genes are TRBV20-1 and TRBJ1-6, with D hard to call. The germline V gene has CDR1 DFQATT and CDR2 SNEGSKA (reference sequence). Trimming left V 3 bases short and J 5 bases short, with 14 bases between. This CDR3 has 15 residues. CDR3 sequence: CSASLSGRDNSPLHF. The DNA for the CDR3 is TGCAGTGCTAGCCTGAGCGGCAGAGATAATTCACCCCTCCACTTT.

V is TRBV29-1 and J is TRBJ2-2; perhaps TRBD2 as D (6 bases). The V end lost 7 bases, the J end lost 8 bases, and 8 bases lay between the germline ends. The length of the CDR3 is 10 residues. Germline V gene lookup returns CDR1 SQVTM and CDR2 ANQGSEA. The CDR3 DNA sequence: TGCAGCGCGGGAGAAGGGGAGCTGTTTTTT. The encoded protein is CSAGEGELFF.

V is TRBV6-5 and J is TRBJ2-7; TRBD2 matches at 13 bases. Trimming at V came to 2 bases and at J to 1 base, leaving 8 bases not matched to a gene. This CDR3 is built from 18 residues. The germline V gene encodes CDR1 MNHEY and CDR2 SVGAGI. The CDR3 protein is CASSYRRRTSGSSYEQYF. The CDR3 DNA sequence: TGTGCCAGCAGTTACCGGCGACGGACTAGCGGGAGTTCCTACGAGCAGTACTTC.

This clonotype has just a few counts. CDR3 loop: CSVRIAGEQETQYF. CDR3 sequence (DNA): TGCAGCGTTCGAATAGCGGGAGAACAAGAGACCCAGTACTTC. The V gene is TRBV29-1, the J gene TRBJ2-5; 9 bases are a match to TRBD2. There are 14 residues in the CDR3. Germline V lookup: CDR1 SQVTM, CDR2 ANQGSEA. Trimming took 5 bases from V and 2 from J; bases not matched to a gene: 6.

This clonotype was detected a few times. The gene calls are TRBV30 and TRBJ2-5; D possibly matches TRBD1 or TRBD2 (5 bases each). With 2 bases removed from V and 4 bases from J, the gap between germline ends came to 23 bases. This CDR3 has 17 residues. Looked up from germline, CDR1 is GTSNPN and CDR2 is SVGIG (reference sequence). The CDR3 loop is CAWSTSGPGPGGETQYF. DNA for the CDR3: TGTGCCTGGAGTACAAGCGGACCGGGACCTGGAGGAGAGACCCAGTACTTC.

This clonotype was detected a few times. This rearrangement joins TRBV20-1 to TRBJ1-1; no reliable D call. This CDR3 is 15 amino acids long. The germline V and J ends were trimmed by 3 bases and 2 bases, with 16 bases remaining between them. Per germline, CDR1 DFQATT and CDR2 SNEGSKA (reference sequence). The CDR3, as DNA: TGCAGTGCTAGCAGGTTTAAACGGACCAACACTGAAGCTTTCTTT. Translated, it gives CSASRFKRTNTEAFF.

The CDR3 region is CASSLSGTSGAADTQYF. Written as DNA, the CDR3 is TGCGCCAGCAGTCTTTCCGGGACTAGCGGGGCGGCAGATACGCAGTATTTT. This chain links TRBV4-1 with TRBJ2-3; 13 bases are a match to TRBD2. Germline V gene lookup returns CDR1 MGHRA and CDR2 YSYEKL. The V gene end was trimmed by 6 bases and the J gene end by 4 bases; junction bases not matched to a gene: 10. This CDR3 has 17 amino acids.

The chain has TRBV12-3 or TRBV12-4 and TRBJ1-5; possible D gene TRBD1, 5 bases. The CDR3 consists of 15 residues. Trimming took off 2 bases at V and 9 bases at J, with 17 bases between the two ends. The CDR3 DNA reads TGTGCCAGCAGTTTAAGGGGCCAGTCCCGTCGGCCCCAGCATTTT. Amino acid sequence: CASSLRGQSRRPQHF.

This clonotype was counted many times. V is TRBV29-1 and J is TRBJ2-7; D gene unclear. Germline CDR1 SQVTM, CDR2 ANQGSEA. The CDR3 length is 11 residues. Trimming cost V 5 bases and J 4 bases, with 9 bases left between them. CDR3 sequence: CSVLGVYEQYF. CDR3 DNA: TGCAGCGTTCTGGGTGTGTACGAGCAGTACTTC.

This clonotype was picked up a small number of times. The chain employs TRBV9 and TRBJ2-1; D gene unclear. The V gene's germline CDR1 is SGDLS and CDR2 YYNGEE. The CDR3 has 13 amino acids. Between the trimmed V and J ends, which lost 0 bases and 5 bases, there was a span of 6 bases. CDR3 sequence reads: CASSVGVDNEQFF. The CDR3 DNA follows: TGTGCCAGCAGCGTAGGGGTCGACAATGAGCAGTTCTTC.